The 15 T cell receptor beta chains given below trace back to one sample, sequenced in a study of OX40 agonist ivuxolimab in advanced cancers. The repertoire was sequenced with immunoSEQ multiplex PCR; TCRdb's copy has only in-frame clones and lacks some. The sample lists about 14,000 clones; around 80% were seen once. Sequences were derived from CD4+ or CD8+ T cells sorted from blood, sampled in a trial of the OX40 agonist ivuxolimab. Every receptor here comes from an adult with an advanced solid tumor such as melanoma, head and neck, liver or kidney cancer.

The gene calls are TRBV4-3 and TRBJ1-1; D unresolved. The CDR3 totals 15 residues. Trimming took 1 base from V and 0 from J, leaving 9 bases between them. The germline V gene encodes CDR1 LGHNA and CDR2 YSLEER. The CDR3 DNA sequence: TGCGCCAGCAGCCAAGGTCTGTCAGTGAACACTGAAGCTTTCTTT. It translates to CASSQGLSVNTEAFF.

J is TRBJ2-1 and V is TRBV9; 7 bases are a match to TRBD2. This CDR3 is 17 amino acids long. Germline CDR1 SGDLS, CDR2 YYNGEE. Trimming at V came to 3 bases and at J to 5 bases, leaving 14 bases not matched to a gene. The CDR3: CASSAPLGGGGDNEQFF. CDR3 in DNA: TGTGCCAGCAGCGCCCCCTTAGGCGGGGGAGGCGACAATGAGCAGTTCTTC.

This clone was seen just once. This chain uses TRBV9 with TRBJ2-3; 8 bases map to TRBD2. The germline V gene has CDR1 SGDLS and CDR2 YYNGEE. The CDR3 runs to 17 residues. The V segment lost 3 bases and the J segment 2 bases; nucleotides outside the gene matches: 11. The CDR3 DNA reads as TGTGCCAGCAGCGACCCCCTCGTAGCGGGACCCACAGATACGCAGTATTTT. Translating it yields CASSDPLVAGPTDTQYF.

The chain uses TRBV5-1 and TRBJ2-1; TRBD2 matches at 9 bases. This CDR3 has 16 residues. Germline CDR1 and CDR2: SGHRS and YFSETQ. The V segment lost 0 bases and the J segment 7 bases; nucleotides outside the gene matches: 8. The CDR3 reads CASSLALAGSGNEQFF. DNA of the CDR3: TGCGCCAGCAGCTTGGCTCTAGCGGGATCAGGTAATGAGCAGTTCTTC. Looking up the rest from reference TRBV5-1 and TRBJ2-1 gives the full variable domain: KAGVTQTPRYLIKTRGQQVTLSCSPISGHRSVSWYQQTPGQGLQFLFEYFSETQRNKGNFPGRFSGRQFSNSRSEMNVSTLELGDSALYLCASSLALAGSGNEQFFGPGTRLTVL.

The CDR3 reads CASSDATQGQSGELFF. In DNA form, the CDR3 reads TGTGCCAGCAGTGACGCGACGCAGGGGCAGTCCGGGGAGCTGTTTTTT. The rearrangement links TRBV25-1 to TRBJ2-2; weak D call: TRBD1 (6 bases). CDR3 size: 16 residues. Germline assignment: CDR1 MGHDK and CDR2 SYGVNS. Between the trimmed V and J ends, which lost 3 bases and 6 bases, there was a span of 17 bases.

CDR3 in DNA: TGTGCCAGCAGCCCCTCCTGGGGGGGAGGAGGGCAGTACTTC. Protein: CASSPSWGGGGQYF. V is TRBV4-2 and J is TRBJ2-7; 7 bases fit TRBD2. V lost 4 bases, J lost 9 bases, and 12 bases stayed unmatched. This CDR3 spans 14 amino acids. Germline loops: CDR1 LGHNA, CDR2 YNFKEQ.

The chain has TRBV6-4 and TRBJ2-6; the D is unclear. The CDR3 contains 14 residues. Germline CDR1 MRHNA, CDR2 SNTAGT. V was shortened by 6 bases and J by 0 bases, with 6 bases between the two germline ends. The CDR3 DNA sequence: TGTGCCAGCAGCCCCAGCTCTGGGGCCAACGTCCTGACTTTC. This encodes CASSPSSGANVLTF.

The J gene is TRBJ1-2, the V gene TRBV7-9; D unclear. The CDR3 sequence is 15 residues long. Germline loops: CDR1 SEHNR, CDR2 FQNEAQ (reference sequence). V lost 3 bases and J 2 bases, leaving 13 bases between the germline ends. The chain's CDR3 is CASSFPAILNYGYTF. The DNA of the CDR3 is TGTGCCAGCAGCTTTCCAGCAATATTAAACTATGGCTACACCTTC.

The rearrangement links TRBV7-9 to TRBJ2-1, with D uncertain. Germline lookup yields CDR1 SEHNR and CDR2 FQNEAQ (reference sequence). V was pared by 3 bases and J by 1 base, with 10 bases between. The CDR3 runs 15 residues. DNA for the CDR3: TGTGCCAGCAGCTTGGCAGACTCTTCCTACAATGAGCAGTTCTTC. Protein product: CASSLADSSYNEQFF.

This chain connects TRBV27 to TRBJ2-3; no clear D gene. The CDR3 spans 14 residues. V lost 3 bases and J 0 bases, leaving 7 bases between the germline ends. Germline CDR1 MNHEY, CDR2 SMNVEV (reference sequence). CDR3 amino acids: CASSLIASTDTQYF. The DNA for the CDR3 is TGTGCCAGCAGTTTGATAGCTAGCACAGATACGCAGTATTTT.

This chain joins TRBV7-3 and TRBJ2-6, with D hard to call. V shed 6 bases and J shed 4 bases, with 10 bases lying between them. This CDR3 is 14 amino acids long. Germline lookup yields CDR1 SGHTA and CDR2 FQGTGA. This CDR3 reads CASSSRLGANVLTF. The CDR3 coding sequence is TGTGCCAGCAGTTCTCGCCTCGGGGCCAACGTCCTGACTTTC.

J is TRBJ1-5 and V is TRBV5-5, with D possibly being TRBD1 (5 bases). V was shortened by 0 bases and J by 3 bases, with 7 bases between the two germline ends. Germline V gives CDR1 SGHKS, CDR2 YYEKEE (reference sequence). The CDR3 is 14 amino acids. CDR3 loop: CASSLAGSNQPQHF. DNA of the CDR3: TGTGCCAGCAGCTTGGCAGGGTCCAATCAGCCCCAGCATTTT.

The chain carries TRBV28 and TRBJ2-7; D may be TRBD2 (6 bases). Germline lookup yields CDR1 MDHEN and CDR2 SYDVKM. V lost 7 bases, J lost 2 bases, and 15 bases lay in between. CDR3 size: 14 residues. CDR3 sequence (DNA): TGTGCCAGCACCTCCGTCGGGAGAACCTACGAGCAGTACTTC. Protein sequence: CASTSVGRTYEQYF.

This clone occurred once. The CDR3 sequence is CASSQQYNEQFF. The DNA of the CDR3 is TGTGCCAGCAGCCAACAGTACAATGAGCAGTTCTTC. The V gene is TRBV13, the J gene TRBJ2-1; D uncertain. V was cut by 5 bases and J by 4 bases, with 6 bases left in between. CDR3 length equals 12 residues. Germline V gene sequence: CDR1 PRHDT, CDR2 FYEKMQ (reference sequence).

The chain uses TRBV6-1 and TRBJ1-5, with D perhaps matching TRBD1 (5 bases). The CDR3 runs to 14 residues. Trimming removed 7 bases at V and 1 base at J, with 11 bases between. Germline V lookup: CDR1 MNHNS, CDR2 SASEGT. DNA of the CDR3: TGTGCCAGCATCAGGGAGGAAAGCAATCAGCCCCAGCATTTT. It specifies CASIREESNQPQHF.